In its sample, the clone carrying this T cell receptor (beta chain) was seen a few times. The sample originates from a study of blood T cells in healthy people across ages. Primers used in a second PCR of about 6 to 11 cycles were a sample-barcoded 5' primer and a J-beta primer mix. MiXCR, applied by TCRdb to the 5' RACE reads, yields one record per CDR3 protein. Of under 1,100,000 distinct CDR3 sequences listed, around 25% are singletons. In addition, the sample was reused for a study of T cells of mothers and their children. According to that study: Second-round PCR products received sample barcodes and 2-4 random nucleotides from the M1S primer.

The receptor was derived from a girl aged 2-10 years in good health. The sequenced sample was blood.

The chain's CDR3 is CASSLNLRYNEQFF. The CDR3 bases are TGTGCCAGCAGCTTAAATCTACGCTACAATGAGCAGTTCTTC. The V call is TRBV7-9, the J call TRBJ2-1; D remains ambiguous. Germline V gene data show CDR1 as SEHNR and CDR2 as FQNEAQ (reference sequence). With 2 bases removed from V and 3 bases from J, the gap between germline ends came to 8 bases. CDR3 size: 14 residues.